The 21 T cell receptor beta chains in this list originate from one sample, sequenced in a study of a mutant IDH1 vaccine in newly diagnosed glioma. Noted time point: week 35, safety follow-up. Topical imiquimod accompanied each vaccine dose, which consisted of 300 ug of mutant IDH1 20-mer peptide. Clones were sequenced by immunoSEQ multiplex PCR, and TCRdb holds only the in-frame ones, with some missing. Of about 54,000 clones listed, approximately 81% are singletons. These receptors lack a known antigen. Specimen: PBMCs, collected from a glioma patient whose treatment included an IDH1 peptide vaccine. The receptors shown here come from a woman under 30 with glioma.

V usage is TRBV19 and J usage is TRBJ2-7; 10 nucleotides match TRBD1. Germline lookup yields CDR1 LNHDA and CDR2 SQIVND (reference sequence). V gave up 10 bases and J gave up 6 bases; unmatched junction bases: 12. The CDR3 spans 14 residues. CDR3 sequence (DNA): TGTGCCACAACCCGGGACAGGGGACACTCCGAGCAGTACTTC. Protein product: CATTRDRGHSEQYF. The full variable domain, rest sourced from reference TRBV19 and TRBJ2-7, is DGGITQSPKYLFRKEGQNVTLSCEQNLNHDAMYWYRQDPGQGLRLIYYSQIVNDFQKGDIAEGYSVSREKKESFPLTVTSAQKNPTAFYLCATTRDRGHSEQYFGPGTRLTVT.

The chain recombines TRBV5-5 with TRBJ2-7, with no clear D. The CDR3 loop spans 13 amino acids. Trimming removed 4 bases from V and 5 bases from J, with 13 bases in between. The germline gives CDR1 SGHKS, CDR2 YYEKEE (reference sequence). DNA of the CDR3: TGTGCCAGCAGCGGGGTGGCAGTCCACGAGCAGTACTTC. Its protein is CASSGVAVHEQYF.

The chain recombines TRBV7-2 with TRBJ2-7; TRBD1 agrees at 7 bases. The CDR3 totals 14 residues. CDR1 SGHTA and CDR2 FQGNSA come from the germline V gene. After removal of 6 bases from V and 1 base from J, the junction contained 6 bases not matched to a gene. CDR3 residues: CASRLRTGSYEQYF. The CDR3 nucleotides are TGTGCCAGCAGACTCAGGACAGGATCCTACGAGCAGTACTTC.

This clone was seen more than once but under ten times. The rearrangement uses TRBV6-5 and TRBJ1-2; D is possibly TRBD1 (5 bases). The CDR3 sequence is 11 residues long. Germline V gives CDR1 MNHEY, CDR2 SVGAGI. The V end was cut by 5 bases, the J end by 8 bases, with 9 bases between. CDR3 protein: CASSRGVGYTF. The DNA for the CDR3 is TGTGCCAGCAGTCGAGGGGTAGGCTACACCTTC.

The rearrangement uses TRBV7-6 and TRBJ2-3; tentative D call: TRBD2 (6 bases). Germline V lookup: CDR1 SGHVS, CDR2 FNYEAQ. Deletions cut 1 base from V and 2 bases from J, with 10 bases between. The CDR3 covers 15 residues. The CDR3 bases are TGTGCCAGCAGCTTAGACGGGGGTTTCACAGATACGCAGTATTTT. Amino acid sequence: CASSLDGGFTDTQYF.

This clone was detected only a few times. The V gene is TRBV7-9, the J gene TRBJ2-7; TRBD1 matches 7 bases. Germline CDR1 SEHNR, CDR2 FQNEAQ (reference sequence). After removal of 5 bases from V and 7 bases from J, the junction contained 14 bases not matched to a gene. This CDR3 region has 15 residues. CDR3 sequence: CASSPPRDSLPEQYF. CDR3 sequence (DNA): TGTGCCAGCAGCCCGCCCCGGGACAGCCTCCCTGAGCAGTACTTC.

CDR3 sequence (DNA): TGTGCCAGCAGTTACTCGCGGATTCACTATGGCTACACCTTC. Amino acid sequence: CASSYSRIHYGYTF. The chain joins TRBV6-5 to TRBJ1-2; D remains unclear. The CDR3 has 14 residues. V was clipped by 0 bases and J by 3 bases, with 8 bases between them. The V gene's germline CDR1 is MNHEY and CDR2 SVGAGI.

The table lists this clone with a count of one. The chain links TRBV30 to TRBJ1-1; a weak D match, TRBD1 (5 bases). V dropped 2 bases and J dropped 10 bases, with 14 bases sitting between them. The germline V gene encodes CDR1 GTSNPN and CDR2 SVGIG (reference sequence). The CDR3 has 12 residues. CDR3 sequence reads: CAWSIGASRAFF. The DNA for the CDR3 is TGTGCCTGGAGTATCGGGGCCTCAAGAGCTTTCTTT.

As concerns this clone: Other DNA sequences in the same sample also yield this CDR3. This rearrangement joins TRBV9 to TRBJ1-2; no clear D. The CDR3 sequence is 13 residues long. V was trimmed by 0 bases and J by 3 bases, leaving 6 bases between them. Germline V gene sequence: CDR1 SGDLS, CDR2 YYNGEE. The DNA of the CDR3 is TGTGCCAGCAGCGTAGGCGGGGACTATGGCTACACCTTC. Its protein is CASSVGGDYGYTF. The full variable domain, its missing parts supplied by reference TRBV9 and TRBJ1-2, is DSGVTQTPKHLITATGQRVTLRCSPRSGDLSVYWYQQSLDQGLQFLIQYYNGEERAKGNILERFSAQQFPDLHSELNLSSLELGDSALYFCASSVGGDYGYTFGSGTRLTVV.

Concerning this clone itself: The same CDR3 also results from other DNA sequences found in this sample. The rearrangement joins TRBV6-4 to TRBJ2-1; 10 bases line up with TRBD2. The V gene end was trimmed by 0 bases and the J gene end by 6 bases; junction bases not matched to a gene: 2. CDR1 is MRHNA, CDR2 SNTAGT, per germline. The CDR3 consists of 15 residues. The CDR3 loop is CASSDSSGGANEQFF. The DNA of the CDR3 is TGTGCCAGCAGTGACTCGAGCGGGGGGGCCAATGAGCAGTTCTTC.

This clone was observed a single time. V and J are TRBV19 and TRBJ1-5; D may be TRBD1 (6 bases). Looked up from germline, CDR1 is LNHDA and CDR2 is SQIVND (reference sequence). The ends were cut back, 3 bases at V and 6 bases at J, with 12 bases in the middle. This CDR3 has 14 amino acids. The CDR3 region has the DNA TGTGCCAGTAGTATCGGACAGACTGGTCAGCCCCAGCATTTT. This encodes CASSIGQTGQPQHF. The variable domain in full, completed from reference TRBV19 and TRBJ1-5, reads DGGITQSPKYLFRKEGQNVTLSCEQNLNHDAMYWYRQDPGQGLRLIYYSQIVNDFQKGDIAEGYSVSREKKESFPLTVTSAQKNPTAFYLCASSIGQTGQPQHFGDGTRLSIL.

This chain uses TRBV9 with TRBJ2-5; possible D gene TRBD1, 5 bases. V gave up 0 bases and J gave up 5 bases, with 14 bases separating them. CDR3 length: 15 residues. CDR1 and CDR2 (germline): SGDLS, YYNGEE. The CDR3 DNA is TGTGCCAGCAGCGTAGCGTTGGGGCTGGGGGAGACCCAGTACTTC. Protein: CASSVALGLGETQYF.

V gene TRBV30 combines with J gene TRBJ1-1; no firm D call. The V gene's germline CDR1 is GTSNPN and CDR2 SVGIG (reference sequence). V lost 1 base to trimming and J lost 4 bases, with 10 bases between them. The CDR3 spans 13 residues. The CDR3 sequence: CAWSGRKGTEAFF. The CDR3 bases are TGTGCCTGGAGTGGGAGGAAAGGCACTGAAGCTTTCTTT.

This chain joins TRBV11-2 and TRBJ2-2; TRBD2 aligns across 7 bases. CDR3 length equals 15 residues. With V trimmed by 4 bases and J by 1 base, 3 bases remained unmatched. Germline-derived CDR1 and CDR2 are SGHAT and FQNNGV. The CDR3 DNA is TGTGCCAGCAGCTCCGGGACTAAGAACACCGGGGAGCTGTTTTTT. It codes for CASSSGTKNTGELFF.

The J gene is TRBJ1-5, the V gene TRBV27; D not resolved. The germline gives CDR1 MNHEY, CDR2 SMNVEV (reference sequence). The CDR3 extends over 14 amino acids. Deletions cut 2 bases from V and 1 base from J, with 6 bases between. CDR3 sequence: CASSLRQSNQPQHF. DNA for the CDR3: TGTGCCAGCAGTTTAAGACAAAGCAATCAGCCCCAGCATTTT.

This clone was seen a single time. The DNA for the CDR3 is TGCGCCAGCAGCTTGGTCCTGGGGGCAGGGGAAAAACTGTTTTTT. Its protein product is CASSLVLGAGEKLFF. The chain joins TRBV5-1 to TRBJ1-4; D might be TRBD1 (6 bases). This CDR3 is built from 15 residues. Trimming left V 0 bases short and J 8 bases short, with 14 bases between. Looked up from germline, CDR1 is SGHRS and CDR2 is YFSETQ.

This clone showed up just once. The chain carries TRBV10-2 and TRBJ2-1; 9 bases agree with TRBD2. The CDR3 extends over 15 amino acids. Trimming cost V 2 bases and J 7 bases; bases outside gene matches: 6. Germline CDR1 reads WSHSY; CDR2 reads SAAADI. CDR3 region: CASSEGLAGRNEQFF. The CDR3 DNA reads TGCGCCAGCAGTGAGGGGCTAGCGGGAAGGAATGAGCAGTTCTTC.

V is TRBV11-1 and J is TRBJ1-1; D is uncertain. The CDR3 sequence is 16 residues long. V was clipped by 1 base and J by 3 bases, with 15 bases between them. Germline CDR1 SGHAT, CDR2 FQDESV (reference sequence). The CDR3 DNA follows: TGTGCCAGCAGCTTAGGCTGGAGGGAGTTGGACACTGAAGCTTTCTTT. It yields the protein CASSLGWRELDTEAFF.

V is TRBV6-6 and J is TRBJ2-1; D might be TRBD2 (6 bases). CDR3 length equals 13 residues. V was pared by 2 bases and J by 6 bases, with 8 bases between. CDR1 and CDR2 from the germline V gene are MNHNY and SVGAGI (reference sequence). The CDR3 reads CASSYVGGNEQFF. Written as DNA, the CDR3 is TGTGCCAGCAGTTACGTCGGGGGCAATGAGCAGTTCTTC.

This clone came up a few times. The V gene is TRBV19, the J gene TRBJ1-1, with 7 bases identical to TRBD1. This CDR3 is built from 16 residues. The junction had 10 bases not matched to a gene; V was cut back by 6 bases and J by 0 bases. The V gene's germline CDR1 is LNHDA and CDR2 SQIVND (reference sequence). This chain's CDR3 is CASSRLTGALNTEAFF. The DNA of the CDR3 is TGTGCCAGTAGCCGACTCACAGGGGCCTTGAACACTGAAGCTTTCTTT.

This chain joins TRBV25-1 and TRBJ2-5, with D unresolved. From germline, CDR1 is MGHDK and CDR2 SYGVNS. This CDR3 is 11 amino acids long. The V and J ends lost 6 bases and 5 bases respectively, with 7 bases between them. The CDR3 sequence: CASRETETQYF. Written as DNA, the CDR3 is TGTGCCAGCAGGGAGACTGAGACCCAGTACTTC.